The clone carrying this T cell receptor beta chain was found a few times. No antigen is known for it. TCRdb fed the reads into MiXCR, producing one record per CDR3 protein. Here the sample spans 740,000 or so distinct CDR3 sequences, 35% being singletons. This record belongs to a study of T cell repertoires in cytomegalovirus infection. Looking at the study overall: It can be stated that public TCR beta signatures indicated CMV infection as well as a matching HLA type.

The study's findings and limits: Cumulative frequency of public TCR beta families picked out carriers of CMV plus the relevant HLA. HLA-C-restricted, CMV-specific TCR beta clonotypes were dominant ex vivo.

The CDR3 contains 12 residues. Germline V gene data show CDR1 as SGHDN and CDR2 as FVKESK. Trimming removed 4 bases from V and 11 bases from J, with 14 bases in between. The TCR sequence derives from a human donor in good health (CMV status not recorded). Some clones in this sample may be carry-over from other donors' samples. This chain joins TRBV14 and TRBJ1-1; D is uncertain. The sample comprised PBMCs. This chain's CDR3 is CASSPRGLTAFF. The CDR3 nucleotides read TGTGCCAGCAGCCCTCGGGGTCTCACTGCTTTCTTT.